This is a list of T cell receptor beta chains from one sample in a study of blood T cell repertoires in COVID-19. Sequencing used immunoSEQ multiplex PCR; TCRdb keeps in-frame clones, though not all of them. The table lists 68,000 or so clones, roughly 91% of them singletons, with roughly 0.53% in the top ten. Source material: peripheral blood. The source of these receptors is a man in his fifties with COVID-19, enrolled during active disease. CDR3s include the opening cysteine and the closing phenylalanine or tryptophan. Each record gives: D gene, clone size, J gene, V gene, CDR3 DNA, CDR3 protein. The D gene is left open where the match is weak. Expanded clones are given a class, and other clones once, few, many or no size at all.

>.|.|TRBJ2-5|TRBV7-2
TGTGCCAGCAGCTTAGCAGGGGGTTTTGAGACCCAGTACTTC
CASSLAGGFETQYF
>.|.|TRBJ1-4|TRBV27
TGTGCCAGCAGTTTATTGGGGGCGGATGAAAAACTGTTTTTT
CASSLLGADEKLFF
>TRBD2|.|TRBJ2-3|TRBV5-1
TGCGCCAGCAGCTTGGCCGCGGGAGCGGGCACAGATACGCAGTATTTT
CASSLAAGAGTDTQYF
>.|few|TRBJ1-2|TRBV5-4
TGTGCCAGCAGCCCATCGGGGACAAATTGGAACTATGGCTACACCTTC
CASSPSGTNWNYGYTF
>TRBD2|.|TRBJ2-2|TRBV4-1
TGCGCCAGCAGCCAAGCCGGGACTATGAACACCGGGGAGCTGTTTTTT
CASSQAGTMNTGELFF
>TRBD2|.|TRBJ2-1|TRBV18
TGTGCCAGCTCACCCCTCGGCGGGAGAGCCTTAACTGAGCAGTTCTTC
CASSPLGGRALTEQFF
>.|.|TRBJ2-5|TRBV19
TGTGCCAGTAGTAACTTCGGACGGGGGAAAGAGACCCAGTACTTC
CASSNFGRGKETQYF
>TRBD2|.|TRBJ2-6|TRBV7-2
TGTGCCAGCAGCTTACCGACTAGCGGGAGAACTGGGGCCAACGTCCTGACTTTC
CASSLPTSGRTGANVLTF
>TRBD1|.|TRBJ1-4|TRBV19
TGTGCCAGTAGTTCCGGGGGGGACAGGGACGAAAAACTGTTTTTT
CASSSGGDRDEKLFF
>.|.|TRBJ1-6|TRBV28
TGTGCCAGCAGCTCCCCGCACGGTGATTCACCCCTCCACTTT
CASSSPHGDSPLHF
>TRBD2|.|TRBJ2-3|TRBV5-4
TGTGCCAGCAGCTCGGGACTAGCGGGAGCATCAGATACGCAGTATTTT
CASSSGLAGASDTQYF
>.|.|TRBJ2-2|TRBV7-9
TGTGCCAGCAAACGGTACGGGGGAACCGGGGAGCTGTTTTTT
CASKRYGGTGELFF
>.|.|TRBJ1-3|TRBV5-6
TGTGCCAGCAGCCCCTTCGGGGGTAGAAACACCATATATTTT
CASSPFGGRNTIYF
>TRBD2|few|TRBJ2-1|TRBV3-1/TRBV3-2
TGTGCCAGCAGCCTTAGCGGGAGGCACGAAGAGCAGTTCTTC
CASSLSGRHEEQFF
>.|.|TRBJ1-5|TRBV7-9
TGTGCCAGCTGCATGGGGGCTAATCAGCCCCAGCATTTT
CASCMGANQPQHF
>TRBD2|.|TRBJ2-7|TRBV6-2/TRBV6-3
TGTGCCAGCAGTTACGGGGGCGGGAGGAGCTACGAGCAGTACTTC
CASSYGGGRSYEQYF
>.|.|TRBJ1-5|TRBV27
TGTGCCAGCAGTGGGAGGGGGGACGGTCAGCCCCAGCATTTT
CASSGRGDGQPQHF
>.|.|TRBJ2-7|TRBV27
TGTGCCAGCAGTCGCCGGGGGATATCCTACGAGCAGTACTTC
CASSRRGISYEQYF
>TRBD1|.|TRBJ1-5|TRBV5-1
TGCGCCAGCAGCCCGGGACAGACAAATCAGCCCCAGCATTTT
CASSPGQTNQPQHF
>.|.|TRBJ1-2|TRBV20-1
TGCAGTGCTAGTTTAGGGGGGGACTATGGCTACACCTTC
CSASLGGDYGYTF
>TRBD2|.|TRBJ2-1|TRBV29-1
TGCAGCGTTGGACTAGCGGGAGTCTACAATGAGCAGTTCTTC
CSVGLAGVYNEQFF
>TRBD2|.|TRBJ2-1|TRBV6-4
TGTGCCAGCAGTGACTCCCGACTAGCGGGAGGGCAGTTCTTC
CASSDSRLAGGQFF
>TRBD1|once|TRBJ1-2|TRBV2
TGTGCCAGCAGTGAGCAGGGGGCCTTCTATGGCTACACCTTC
CASSEQGAFYGYTF
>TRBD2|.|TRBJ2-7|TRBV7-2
TGTGCCAGCAGCTCCGGACTAGCGGGATTCTACGAGCAGTACTTC
CASSSGLAGFYEQYF
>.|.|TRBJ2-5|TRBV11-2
TGTGCCAGCAGCCCCGAGTTACAAGAGACCCAGTACTTC
CASSPELQETQYF
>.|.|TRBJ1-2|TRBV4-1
TGCGCCAGCAGCCAAGATCAGGGGCGCCCAGCGAGCTACACCTTC
CASSQDQGRPASYTF
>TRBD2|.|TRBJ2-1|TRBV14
TGTGCCAGCAGGCGGGCGGGAGGAAACTACAATGAGCAGTTCTTC
CASRRAGGNYNEQFF
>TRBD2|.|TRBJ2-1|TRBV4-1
TGCGCCAGCAGCCTCGGGGGACTAGCGGGAGGGGACCCGATTCGGCAGTTCTTC
CASSLGGLAGGDPIRQFF
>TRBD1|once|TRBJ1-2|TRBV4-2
TGTGCCAGCAGCCCCGGACAGGGCCCGGTAAATGGCTACACCTTC
CASSPGQGPVNGYTF
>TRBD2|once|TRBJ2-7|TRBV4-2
TGTGCCAGCAGCCAAGACTCTAGCGGGAGCCCCTACGAGCAGTACTTC
CASSQDSSGSPYEQYF
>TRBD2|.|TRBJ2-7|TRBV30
TGTGCCTGGAGTGTAGGGCTAGCGGGAGTTGAGCAGTACTTC
CAWSVGLAGVEQYF
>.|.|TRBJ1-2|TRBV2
TGTGCCAGCAGTCTCAGGCAACTCCTTTTCTATGGCTACACCTTC
CASSLRQLLFYGYTF
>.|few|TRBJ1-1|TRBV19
TGTGCCAGTAGCTGGCAGATGAACACTGAAGCTTTCTTT
CASSWQMNTEAFF
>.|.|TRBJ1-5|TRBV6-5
TGTGCCAGCAGTTACCTAGGAGAAACCTATCAGCCCCAGCATTTT
CASSYLGETYQPQHF
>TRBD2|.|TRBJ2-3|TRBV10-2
TGCGCCAGCAGTGGCCCTAGCGGGATAGCTGGTACGCAGTATTTT
CASSGPSGIAGTQYF
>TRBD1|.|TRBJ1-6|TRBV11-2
TGTGCCAGCAGCTTAGGACAGGGAGAGTCACCCCTCCACTTT
CASSLGQGESPLHF
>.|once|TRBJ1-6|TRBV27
TGTGCCAGCAGTTTCTTGAATTCACCCCTCCACTTT
CASSFLNSPLHF
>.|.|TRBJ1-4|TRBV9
TGTGCCAGCAGCGGGAGCCCAACTAATGAAAAACTGTTTTTT
CASSGSPTNEKLFF
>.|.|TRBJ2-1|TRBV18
TGTGCCAGCTCACCAAGCCCGGCGTCCGACAGAGCATCCTACAATGAGCAGTTCTTC
CASSPSPASDRASYNEQFF
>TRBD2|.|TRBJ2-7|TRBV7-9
TGTGCCAGCAGCTCCCTCTTTCCCTCTAGCGGCAGCCGCTACGAGCAGTACTTC
CASSSLFPSSGSRYEQYF
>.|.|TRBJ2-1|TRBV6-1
TGTGCCAGCAGTGAAGTGGTGAGGGCTGAGCAGTTCTTC
CASSEVVRAEQFF
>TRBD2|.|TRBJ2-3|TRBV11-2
TGTGCCAGCAGCTTACGGTCTGCGGGACTAGCGACGGGTACAGATACGCAGTATTTT
CASSLRSAGLATGTDTQYF
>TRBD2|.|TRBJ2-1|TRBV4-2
TGTGCCAGCAGCCGACTAGCGGGAGAGGGGGGGCAGTTCTTC
CASSRLAGEGGQFF
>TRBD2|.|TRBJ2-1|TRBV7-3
TGTGCCAGCAGCTCCTCGACTAGCGGGGCTTACAATGAGCAGTTCTTC
CASSSSTSGAYNEQFF
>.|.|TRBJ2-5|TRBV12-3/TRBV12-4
TGTGCCAGCAGTCCTAGACGACAGACCCAGTACTTC
CASSPRRQTQYF
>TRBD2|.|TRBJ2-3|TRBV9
TGTGCCAGCAGCGTTGGTCTAGCGGATCACACAGATACGCAGTATTTT
CASSVGLADHTDTQYF
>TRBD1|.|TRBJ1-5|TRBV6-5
TGTGCCAGCCAGGACAGGTGGGGGGCAGATCAGCCCCAGCATTTT
CASQDRWGADQPQHF
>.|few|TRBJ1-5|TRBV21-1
TGTGCCAGCAGCAAAGTTGGGCAGTTCAATCAGCCCCAGCATTTT
CASSKVGQFNQPQHF
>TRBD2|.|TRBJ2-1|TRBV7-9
TGTGCCAGCAGCTTACCCCCCCGACTAGCGAGGGGCAATGAGCAGTTCTTC
CASSLPPRLARGNEQFF
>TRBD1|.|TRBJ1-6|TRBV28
TGTGCCAGCAGTCCGGGGACAGGGAAGCCTAATTCACCCCTCCACTTT
CASSPGTGKPNSPLHF
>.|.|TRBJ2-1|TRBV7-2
TGTGCCAGCAGCTTAGAGGGCCCACCGGGATGGAATGAGCAGTTCTTC
CASSLEGPPGWNEQFF
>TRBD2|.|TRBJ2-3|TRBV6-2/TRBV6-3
TGTGCCAGCAGCTCCCTAGCGGGAGTGTCCGATACGCAGTATTTT
CASSSLAGVSDTQYF
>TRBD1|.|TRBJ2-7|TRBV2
TGTACCAGCAGAACAGGGGGCCTCTCCTACGAGCAGTACTTC
CTSRTGGLSYEQYF
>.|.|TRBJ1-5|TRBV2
TGTGCCAGCAAAAGGAGGGGCAGTAATAGCAATCAGCCCCAGCATTTT
CASKRRGSNSNQPQHF
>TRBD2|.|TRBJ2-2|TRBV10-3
TGTGCCATCAGCGGAGGACTAGCCAACACCGGGGAGCTGTTTTTT
CAISGGLANTGELFF
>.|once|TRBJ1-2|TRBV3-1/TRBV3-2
TGTGCCAGCAGCCCATACCCAGGGACAACGGGCTATGGCTACACCTTC
CASSPYPGTTGYGYTF
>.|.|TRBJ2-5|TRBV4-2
TGTGCCAGCAGCCAGGAGAGGACAACCCAAGAGACCCAGTACTTC
CASSQERTTQETQYF
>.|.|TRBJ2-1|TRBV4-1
TGCGCCAGCAGCCAAGGCGTAGGGGATGAGCAGTTCTTC
CASSQGVGDEQFF
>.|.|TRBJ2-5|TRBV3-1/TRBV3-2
TGTGCCAGCAGCCCACAAAGCGGAAACCAAGAGACCCAGTACTTC
CASSPQSGNQETQYF